This T cell receptor (beta chain) was identified during a study of CDR3 diversity in severe acne. The CDR3 totals 16 residues. Germline V CDR1 and CDR2: MRHNA, SNTAGT. V was pared by 0 bases and J by 8 bases, with 6 bases of the junction left unmatched. MiXCR was run by TCRdb on the PCR reads, yielding one entry per CDR3 protein. The table includes more than 70,000 distinct CDR3 sequences, 49% detected once. This receptor was taken from a male donor with severe acne vulgaris. Sequenced material: blood. The chain carries TRBV6-4 and TRBJ2-1, with 11 nucleotides matching TRBD2. CDR3 DNA sequence: TGTGCCAGCAGTGACTCATTAGCGGGAGGGCCGGATGAGCAGTTCTTC. This translates into CASSDSLAGGPDEQFF.